What follows describes a single T cell receptor (beta chain). Antigen: not known. This sample is drawn from a study of PD-L1 blockade in urothelial cancer. Turning to the study itself: In the patient group, most of the roughly 30 were males with bladder-origin urothelial cancer.

Whole-study results and caveats: Below-median pretreatment blood TCR clonality was associated with improved progression-free and overall survival.

V lost 4 bases, J lost 5 bases, and 10 bases stayed unmatched. Looked up from germline, CDR1 is SGHAT and CDR2 is FQNNGV. The CDR3 runs 15 residues. A spike-in of synthetic TCR analog templates was added to each PCR. Sequenced by immunoSEQ multiplex PCR; TCRdb stores in-frame clones only, minus some. In the table there are fewer than 25,000 clones, roughly 89% of which are singletons. Specimen: PBMCs, collected around atezolizumab (anti-PD-L1) treatment. The rearrangement links TRBV11-2 to TRBJ2-5; TRBD2 matches 7 bases. This sequence originates from a middle-aged man with urothelial cancer. CDR3 bases: TGTGCCAGCAGCTCTATATTGGGGGGGTTGGAGACCCAGTACTTC. Amino acids: CASSSILGGLETQYF.